The present T cell receptor (beta chain) was sequenced within a study of blood T cell repertoires in COVID-19. Study context: The study drew acute and convalescent COVID-19 samples from the United States, Italy and Spain. From T cells, B-cell-depleted T cells, or PBMCs came the material, which was cDNA or gDNA.

Per the study methods: Nucleated cell number was recorded as an estimate derived from reference gene primer amplification. The repertoire was sequenced with immunoSEQ multiplex PCR; TCRdb's copy has only in-frame clones and lacks some. V, J and clone size are those of that table, while D and trimming were read from the DNA. Of approximately 90,000 clones listed, about 80% were seen once; the top ten hold less than 20%. This CDR3 region has 15 residues. The V end lost 0 bases, the J end lost 6 bases, and 14 bases lay between the germline ends. CDR1 is MNHEY, CDR2 SVGAGI, per germline. This TCR came from a woman of 80 years or more with acute or convalescent COVID-19. The sequencing sample was made of peripheral blood. The chain combines TRBV6-5 with TRBJ1-2, with D tentatively TRBD1 (6 bases). CDR3 coding DNA: TGTGCCAGCAGTTACTCGTGGACAGAGACTGATGGCTACACCTTC. This codes for CASSYSWTETDGYTF.